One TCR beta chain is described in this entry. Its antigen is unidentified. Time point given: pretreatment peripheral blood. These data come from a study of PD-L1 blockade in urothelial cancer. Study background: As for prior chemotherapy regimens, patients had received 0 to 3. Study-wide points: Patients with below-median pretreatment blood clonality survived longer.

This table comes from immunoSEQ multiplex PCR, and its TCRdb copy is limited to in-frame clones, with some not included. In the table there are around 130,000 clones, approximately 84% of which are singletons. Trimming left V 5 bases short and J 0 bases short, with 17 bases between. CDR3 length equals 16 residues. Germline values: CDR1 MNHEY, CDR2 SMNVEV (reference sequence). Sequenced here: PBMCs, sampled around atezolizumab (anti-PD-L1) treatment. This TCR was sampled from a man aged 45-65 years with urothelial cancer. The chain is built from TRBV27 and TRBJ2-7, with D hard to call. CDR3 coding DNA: TGTGCCAGCAGTCGCCCTTTTGAACAGCACTCCTACGAGCAGTACTTC. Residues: CASSRPFEQHSYEQYF.